The 15 T cell receptor beta chains below all came from one sample that was sequenced in a study of cytomegalovirus exposure and HLA in healthy donors. Researchers ran the PCR with 60 Vbeta and 13 Jbeta primers. Measured with immunoSEQ multiplex PCR; TCRdb has only the in-frame clones, and not every one. The table lists 120,000 to 150,000 clones, roughly 79% of them singletons. The sequenced material came from PBMCs. The source of these receptors is a woman in her twenties or thirties in good health and CMV-seronegative.

This clone was seen more than once but under ten times. The chain has TRBV28 and TRBJ1-5; 8 bases align to TRBD1. The CDR3 is made up of 16 amino acids. The germline gives CDR1 MDHEN, CDR2 SYDVKM. V shed 2 bases and J 2 bases; nucleotides not matched to a gene: 5. The CDR3 DNA reads as TGTGCCAGCAGTTTACAGGGGGCGGTAGGCAATCAGCCCCAGCATTTT. As protein: CASSLQGAVGNQPQHF.

The gene calls are TRBV7-3 and TRBJ1-1; no reliable D call. The CDR3 contains 13 residues. Trimming cost V 0 bases and J 5 bases, with 7 bases left between them. The germline gives CDR1 SGHTA, CDR2 FQGTGA. The DNA for the CDR3 is TGTGCCAGCAGCTTAACGACCAGGACTGAAGCTTTCTTT. This codes for CASSLTTRTEAFF.

J is TRBJ1-2 and V is TRBV14; a weak D match, TRBD1 (6 bases). The V end was cut by 2 bases, the J end by 7 bases, with 11 bases between. The CDR3 has 13 amino acids. The V gene's germline CDR1 is SGHDN and CDR2 FVKESK. This chain's CDR3 is CASSQNYRVGYTF. The DNA for the CDR3 is TGTGCCAGCAGCCAAAACTACAGGGTTGGCTACACCTTC. The full variable domain, with the rest looked up from reference TRBV14 and TRBJ1-2, is EAGVTQFPSHSVIEKGQTVTLRCDPISGHDNLYWYRRVMGKEIKFLLHFVKESKQDESGMPNNRFLAERTGGTYSTLKVQPAELEDSGVYFCASSQNYRVGYTFGSGTRLTVV.

The V and J genes are TRBV19 and TRBJ1-2, with TRBD1 matching 9 bases. Losses at the gene ends were 4 bases for V and 6 bases for J; bases not matched to a gene: 9. The CDR3 sequence is 15 residues long. Germline V gene data show CDR1 as LNHDA and CDR2 as SQIVND (reference sequence). DNA for the CDR3: TGTGCCAGTAGTACAGTTCGGACAGGGGAGGATGGCTACACCTTC. Translated, it gives CASSTVRTGEDGYTF.

The chain carries TRBV5-1 and TRBJ1-1, with D possibly TRBD1 on 6 matching bases. CDR3 size: 16 residues. The V gene's germline CDR1 is SGHRS and CDR2 YFSETQ. Trimming cost V 4 bases and J 0 bases, with 16 bases left between them. Written as DNA, the CDR3 is TGCGCCAGCAGCCCCTACAGCGGACAGCTGAACACTGAAGCTTTCTTT. Translating it yields CASSPYSGQLNTEAFF.

The gene calls are TRBV27 and TRBJ1-1; TRBD1 matches 9 bases. J was trimmed by 3 bases and V by 8 bases; bases with no gene match: 10. CDR3 length equals 15 residues. Germline V lookup: CDR1 MNHEY, CDR2 SMNVEV (reference sequence). CDR3 nucleotides: TGTGCCAGCCGTCTCGGGACAGGGAGAGACACTGAAGCTTTCTTT. This codes for CASRLGTGRDTEAFF.

V is TRBV6-5 and J is TRBJ2-7; 8 positions agree with TRBD1. There are 13 residues in the CDR3. Germline CDR1 is MNHEY and CDR2 is SVGAGI. Germline trimming cut 6 bases from V and 6 bases from J; bases unmatched to any gene: 7. The CDR3 spells CASSTTGVREQYF. The DNA of the CDR3 is TGTGCCAGCAGCACGACAGGGGTTCGCGAGCAGTACTTC.

This chain joins TRBV18 and TRBJ1-1; D possibly corresponds to TRBD1 (6 bases). Germline V gene data show CDR1 as KGHSH and CDR2 as LQKENI. This CDR3 has 12 amino acids. With 0 bases removed from V and 10 bases from J, the gap between germline ends came to 9 bases. The CDR3 DNA sequence: TGTGCCAGCTCACCACCGGACAGAAGAGCTTTCTTT. Translating gives CASSPPDRRAFF.

V is TRBV11-2 and J is TRBJ1-1; no reliable D call. V shed 0 bases and J shed 7 bases, with 9 bases lying between them. The CDR3 is made up of 13 amino acids. From germline, CDR1 is SGHAT and CDR2 FQNNGV. The CDR3 spells CASSLENTFEAFF. The CDR3 bases are TGTGCCAGCAGCTTAGAGAACACCTTTGAAGCTTTCTTT.

This clone has a handful of counts. CDR3 sequence: CASSLTGYSSYEQYF. The CDR3 DNA is TGTGCCAGCAGCTTAACGGGGTACAGCTCCTACGAGCAGTACTTC. The chain has TRBV7-9 and TRBJ2-7, with D perhaps matching TRBD2 (5 bases). With 2 bases removed from V and 0 bases from J, the gap between germline ends came to 11 bases. The germline V gene encodes CDR1 SEHNR and CDR2 FQNEAQ (reference sequence). CDR3 length: 15 residues.

CDR3 bases: TGTGCCAGCAGTTACTCGAATGGAGGGGTCGAGCAGTACTTC. It encodes CASSYSNGGVEQYF. The chain recombines TRBV6-5 with TRBJ2-7; the D gene is possibly TRBD2 (6 bases). V was shortened by 0 bases and J by 6 bases, with 12 bases between the two germline ends. The germline V gene has CDR1 MNHEY and CDR2 SVGAGI. The CDR3 totals 14 residues.

The chain is built from TRBV27 and TRBJ2-1, with D maybe TRBD2 (5 bases). Germline V gene sequence: CDR1 MNHEY, CDR2 SMNVEV (reference sequence). V lost 4 bases to trimming and J lost 0 bases, with 10 bases between them. CDR3 length: 15 residues. The CDR3 loop is CASSSAVSSYNEQFF. CDR3 nucleotides: TGTGCCAGCAGTTCAGCGGTCAGCTCCTACAATGAGCAGTTCTTC.

The chain couples TRBV4-1 to TRBJ2-7, with D maybe TRBD1 (5 bases). Trimming took 1 base from V and 1 from J, leaving 11 bases between them. Germline values: CDR1 MGHRA, CDR2 YSYEKL. This CDR3 region has 15 residues. The CDR3 is CASSQATETSYEQYF. DNA of the CDR3: TGCGCCAGCAGCCAAGCGACAGAGACTTCCTACGAGCAGTACTTC.

The V and J genes are TRBV5-4 and TRBJ2-5; the D is unclear. The CDR3 spans 13 residues. The germline V and J ends were trimmed by 4 bases and 1 base, with 8 bases remaining between them. The germline V gene has CDR1 SGHNT and CDR2 YYREEE (reference sequence). The CDR3 is CASSATVQETQYF. CDR3 sequence (DNA): TGTGCCAGCAGCGCAACAGTCCAAGAGACCCAGTACTTC.

The V and J genes are TRBV4-2 and TRBJ2-2; a possible D gene is TRBD2 (6 bases). The CDR3 runs to 15 residues. Germline CDR1 LGHNA, CDR2 YNFKEQ. Trimming removed 0 bases from V and 1 base from J, with 6 bases in between. CDR3 coding DNA: TGTGCCAGCAGCCAAGAGGGGGGGAACACCGGGGAGCTGTTTTTT. The encoded protein is CASSQEGGNTGELFF.